What follows is one T cell receptor beta chain and its context. Its antigen is not known. This specimen comes from a study of T cell responses to AZD1222 COVID-19 vaccine. Study-level findings and limits: With dominance at 160-218 and 743-854, vaccine-associated CD4 TCRs spanned spike.

Some second doses came at about 4 weeks and others at about 12 weeks; these were pooled. The V and J ends lost 5 bases and 3 bases, in that order; junction bases with no gene match: 10. Germline assignment: CDR1 SGHRS and CDR2 YFSETQ. This CDR3 is 15 amino acids long. Profiled with immunoSEQ multiplex PCR; TCRdb holds only in-frame clones, not every one. The sample has some 140,000 clones, about 93% seen once; the top ten hold roughly 7.1%. The specimen was peripheral blood, collected 28 days after the second AZD1222 dose. The receptor's source is an adult who received the AZD1222 COVID-19 vaccine. V is TRBV5-1 and J is TRBJ1-2; TRBD1 agrees at 7 bases. CDR3 residues: CASSVAGDSHYGYTF. The CDR3 DNA follows: TGCGCCAGCAGTGTCGCGGGGGACAGCCACTATGGCTACACCTTC.